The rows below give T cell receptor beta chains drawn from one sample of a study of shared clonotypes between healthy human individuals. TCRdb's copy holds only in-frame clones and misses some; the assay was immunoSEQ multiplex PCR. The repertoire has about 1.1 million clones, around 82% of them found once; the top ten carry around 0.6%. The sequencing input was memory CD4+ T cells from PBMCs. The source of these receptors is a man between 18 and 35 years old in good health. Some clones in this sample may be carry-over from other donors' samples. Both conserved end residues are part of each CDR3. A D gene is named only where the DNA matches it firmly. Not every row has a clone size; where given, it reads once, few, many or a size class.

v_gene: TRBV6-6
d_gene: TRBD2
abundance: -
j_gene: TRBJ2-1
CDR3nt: TGTGCCAGCAGCCCCACTAGCGGGAGTTACAATGAGCAGTTCTTC
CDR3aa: CASSPTSGSYNEQFF

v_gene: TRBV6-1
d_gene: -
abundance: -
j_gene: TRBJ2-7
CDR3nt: TGTGCCAGCAGCTCCAGCCGTTACGAGCAGTACTTC
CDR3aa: CASSSSRYEQYF

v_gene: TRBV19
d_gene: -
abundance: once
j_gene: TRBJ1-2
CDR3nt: TGTGCCAGTAGTGTCCAACTCCCAGGATCTAACTATGGCTACACCTTC
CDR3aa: CASSVQLPGSNYGYTF

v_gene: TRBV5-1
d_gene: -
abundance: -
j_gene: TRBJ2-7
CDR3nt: TGCGCCAGCAGCTCGACTACTTACGAGCAGTACTTC
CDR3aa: CASSSTTYEQYF

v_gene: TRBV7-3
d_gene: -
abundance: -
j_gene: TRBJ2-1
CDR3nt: TGTGCCAGCAGCTTAGGCCTTCTCAATGAGCAGTTCTTC
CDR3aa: CASSLGLLNEQFF

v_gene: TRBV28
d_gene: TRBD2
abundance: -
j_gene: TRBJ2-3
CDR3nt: TGTGCCAGCAACCCTGTGACTAGCGGGAGGATCACAGATACGCAGTATTTT
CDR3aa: CASNPVTSGRITDTQYF

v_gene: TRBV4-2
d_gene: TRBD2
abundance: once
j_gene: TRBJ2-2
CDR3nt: TGTGCCAGCAGCCAAGATTCCCTAGCGGGAGTCGCCGGGGAGCTGTTTTTT
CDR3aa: CASSQDSLAGVAGELFF

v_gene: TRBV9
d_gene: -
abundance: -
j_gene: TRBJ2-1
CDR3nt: TGTGCCAGCAGCGTAGCTGGAGAACGCGAGCAGTTCTTC
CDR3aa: CASSVAGEREQFF

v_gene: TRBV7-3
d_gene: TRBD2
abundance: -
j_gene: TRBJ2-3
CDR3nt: TGTGCCAGCAGCAGGGGACTAGCGGGAGGCGTAGATACGCAGTATTTT
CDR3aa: CASSRGLAGGVDTQYF

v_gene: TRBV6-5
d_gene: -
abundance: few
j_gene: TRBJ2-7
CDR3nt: TGTGCCAGCAGTCGAGACCTCGGGGGTTACGAGCAGTACTTC
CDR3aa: CASSRDLGGYEQYF

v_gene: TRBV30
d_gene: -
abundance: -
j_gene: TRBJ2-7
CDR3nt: TGTGCCTGGAGTGCCTTCCAGGGTTCGGAGCAGTACTTC
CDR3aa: CAWSAFQGSEQYF

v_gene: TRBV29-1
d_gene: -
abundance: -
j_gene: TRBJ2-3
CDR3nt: TGCAGCGTTGACCGGGGAACATCCGGGATGATCGATACGCAGTATTTT
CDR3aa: CSVDRGTSGMIDTQYF

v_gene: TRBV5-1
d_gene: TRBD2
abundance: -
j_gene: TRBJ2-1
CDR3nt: TGCGCCAGCAGCTTGGTAACCCAACTAGCGGGAGGGGGTAGGGATGAGCAGTTCTTC
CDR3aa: CASSLVTQLAGGGRDEQFF

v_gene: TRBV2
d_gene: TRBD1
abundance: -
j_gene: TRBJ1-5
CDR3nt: TGTGCCAGCAGTCAGGCCGGGACAGGGGGCAATCAGCCCCAGCATTTT
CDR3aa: CASSQAGTGGNQPQHF

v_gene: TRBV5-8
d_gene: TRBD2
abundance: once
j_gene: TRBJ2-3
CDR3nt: TGTGCCAGCAGCTTCCCAGCGGGAGGCGCAGATACGCAGTATTTT
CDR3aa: CASSFPAGGADTQYF

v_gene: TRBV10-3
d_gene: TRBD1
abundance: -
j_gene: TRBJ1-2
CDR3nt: TGTGCCACCACTGGGGACAGGGCGGGTGAGGGCTACACCTTC
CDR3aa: CATTGDRAGEGYTF

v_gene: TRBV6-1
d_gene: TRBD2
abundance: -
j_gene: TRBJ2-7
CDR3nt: TGTGCCAGCAGTGGGACTAGCGGGAGGTTCTCCTACGAGCAGTACTTC
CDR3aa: CASSGTSGRFSYEQYF

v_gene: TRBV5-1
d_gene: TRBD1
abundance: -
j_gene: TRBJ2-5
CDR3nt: TGCGCCAGCAGCTGGACAGGGGAAGAGACCCAGTACTTC
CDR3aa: CASSWTGEETQYF

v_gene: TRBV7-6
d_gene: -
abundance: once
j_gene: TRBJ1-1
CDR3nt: TGTGCCAGCAGCTTAGCCGGTTACACTGAAGCTTTCTTT
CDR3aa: CASSLAGYTEAFF

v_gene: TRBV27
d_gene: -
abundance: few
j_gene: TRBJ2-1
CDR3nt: TGTGCCAGCGGGTTAGGCGAGCAGTTCTTC
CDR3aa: CASGLGEQFF

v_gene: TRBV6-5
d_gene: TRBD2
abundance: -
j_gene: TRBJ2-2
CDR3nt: TGTGCCAGCACCGGTGGACTAGGAAGGGGCGGGGAGCTGTTTTTT
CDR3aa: CASTGGLGRGGELFF

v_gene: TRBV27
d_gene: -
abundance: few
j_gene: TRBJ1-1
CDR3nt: TGTGCCAGCAGTTTACGACCGAGGGTGTTGACTGAAGCTTTCTTT
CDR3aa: CASSLRPRVLTEAFF

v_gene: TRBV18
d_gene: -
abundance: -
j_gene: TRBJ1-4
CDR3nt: TGTGCCAGCTCACCCCTAGAGGGAGGAGAAAAACTGTTTTTT
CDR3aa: CASSPLEGGEKLFF

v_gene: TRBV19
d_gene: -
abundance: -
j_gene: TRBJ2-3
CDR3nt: TGTGCCAGTAGGCTGGGGTCAGGCACAGATACGCAGTATTTT
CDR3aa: CASRLGSGTDTQYF

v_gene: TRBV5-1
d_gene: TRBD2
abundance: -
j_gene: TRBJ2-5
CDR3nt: TGCGCCAGCAGCGGAGGGAGCGGTGGACTAGCGGAAGAGACCCAGTACTTC
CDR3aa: CASSGGSGGLAEETQYF

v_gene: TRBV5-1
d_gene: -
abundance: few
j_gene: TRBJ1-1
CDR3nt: TGCGCCAGCAGCTTGATAAGGTTGGGGACCACTGAAGCTTTCTTT
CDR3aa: CASSLIRLGTTEAFF

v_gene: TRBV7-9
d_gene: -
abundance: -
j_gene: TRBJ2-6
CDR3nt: TGTGCCAGCAGCTTAAGGGAGTCGGGGGCCAACGTCCTGACTTTC
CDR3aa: CASSLRESGANVLTF

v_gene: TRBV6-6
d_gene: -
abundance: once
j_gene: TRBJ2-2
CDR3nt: TGTGCCAGCAGTCGGACAGTGCTTGCCGGGGAGCTGTTTTTT
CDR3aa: CASSRTVLAGELFF